This T cell receptor (beta chain) emerged from a study of tumor and adjacent non-tumor tissue in lung cancer. Study-level information: Stage I to III disease affected approximately 11 men and about 5 women aged about 30 to 85. Study results and caveats: In normal lung, the top 100 clones were significantly more dominant than in tumor. TCR diversity was significantly greater in tumor than normal lung tissue. Shorter survival was associated with higher TCR diversity in tumors.

RNA was extracted from bulk tissue without any cell sorting. This CDR3 has 13 residues. A modified ARM-PCR protocol with three rounds of nested PCR amplified TCRbeta. TCRdb itself ran the multiplex PCR reads through MiXCR, one entry per CDR3 protein. The sample carries 200,000 to 250,000 distinct CDR3 sequences, about 76% recorded once. Points on this clonotype: Its antigen is unidentified. A much more abundant neighbour one base away suggests this may be a read error.

The sample taken for sequencing was lung tumor tissue. This sequence was found in a man in his sixties with non-small cell lung cancer. The V and J genes are TRBV12-3 or TRBV12-4 and TRBJ1-1, with D tentatively TRBD1 (5 bases). CDR3 nucleotide sequence: TGTACCAGCAGCCCCGGACATTCCACTGAAGCTTTCTTT. Translating it yields CTSSPGHSTEAFF.